A single T cell receptor (beta chain) is shown here with its context. Its antigen is unknown. The CDR3 contains 15 residues. The germline gives CDR1 SEHNR, CDR2 FQNEAQ (reference sequence). V was trimmed by 2 bases and J by 1 base, leaving 11 bases between them. This specimen comes from a study of siplizumab effects on memory and regulatory T cells. Clones were read by immunoSEQ multiplex PCR, and TCRdb kept only the in-frame ones, dropping some. The top ten hold roughly two fifths of the sample, which has roughly 56,000 clones, over 85% seen once. The study's findings and limits: Roughly 75-97% of proliferating CD4+ or CD8+ clones lacked an assignable naive or memory phenotype. Proliferating Tregs taken from siplizumab cultures were not shown to have a confirmed suppressive function. A significant reduction in alloreactive sequences traceable to unstimulated CD4+ memory cells was produced by siplizumab. The authors mapped only a minor fraction of alloreactive clones to unstimulated subsets.

The sequence came from a human donor in good health. The chain links TRBV7-9 to TRBJ2-5, with D unresolved. What was sequenced was CD8+ T cells sorted from blood. This chain's CDR3 is CASSLISGVQETQYF. CDR3 in DNA: TGTGCCAGCAGCTTAATTAGTGGGGTCCAAGAGACCCAGTACTTC.